This T cell receptor (beta chain) was sequenced for a study of T-cell reconstitution after alpha-beta-depleted transplantation in children. TCRbeta library construction was performed incorporating unique molecular identifiers. Each CDR3 protein is one row after TCRdb ran MiXCR on the PCR reads. The profile shows about 78,000 distinct CDR3 sequences, approximately 14% of them singletons. This clonotype appeared a few times. The antigen is not known. Whole-study results and caveats: Certain patients had high TCRbeta diversity at day 60, and it came from recipient T cells and thymic progenitors that survived.

This CDR3 region has 15 residues. Trimming removed 3 bases from V and 3 bases from J; junction bases left unmatched: 5. Germline V gene lookup returns CDR1 ENHRY and CDR2 SYGVKD. The origin of this receptor is a male patient between 2 and 10 years old who had a stem cell transplant for acute lymphoblastic leukemia, so the T cells may come from the graft donor. This rearrangement joins TRBV10-3 to TRBJ2-5, with 9 bases matching TRBD1. The sequencing here drew on PBMCs, mostly from graft donor cells, taken 180 days after TCRalphabeta/CD19-depleted stem cell transplant. CDR3 in amino acids: CAISDMDRGKETQYF. DNA of the CDR3: TGTGCCATCAGTGATATGGACAGGGGCAAAGAGACCCAGTACTTC.